The 30 T cell receptor beta chains given below trace back to one sample, sequenced in a study of shared clonotypes between healthy human individuals. Generated by immunoSEQ multiplex PCR, the TCRdb table keeps only in-frame clones and is missing some. The table has approximately 810,000 clones, 92% seen once. CD45RO-negative, CCR7-selected cells formed the naive CD8 fraction, which excluded terminally differentiated effector memory CD45RA+ cells. The sequenced material came from naive CD8+ T cells sorted from blood. These receptors were obtained from a man aged 25-40 years in good health.

The rearrangement uses TRBV19 and TRBJ2-7; 8 positions agree with TRBD2. Germline V gene lookup returns CDR1 LNHDA and CDR2 SQIVND (reference sequence). The ends lost 6 bases at V and 2 bases at J; junction bases unmatched: 18. The CDR3 totals 18 residues. This CDR3 is CASSRGLGGTSGTYEQYF. In DNA, the CDR3 is TGTGCCAGTAGCAGAGGATTGGGTGGAACTAGCGGAACCTACGAGCAGTACTTC.

The V and J genes are TRBV29-1 and TRBJ2-3, with 8 bases identical to TRBD1. The CDR3 spans 20 residues. Unmatched junction bases numbered 21, after V lost 4 bases and J lost 0 bases. From germline, CDR1 is SQVTM and CDR2 ANQGSEA. CDR3 sequence: CSVVFRPGQEDYPSTDTQYF. For the CDR3, the DNA is TGCAGCGTTGTGTTCCGTCCGGGACAGGAGGACTACCCTAGCACAGATACGCAGTATTTT.

The chain recombines TRBV18 with TRBJ2-1; D is unresolved. CDR3 length equals 16 residues. Germline V gene data show CDR1 as KGHSH and CDR2 as LQKENI. V lost 2 bases and J 3 bases, leaving 14 bases between the germline ends. The chain's CDR3 is CASSPSTGGYYNEQFF. CDR3 nucleotide sequence: TGTGCCAGCTCACCAAGTACTGGCGGCTACTACAATGAGCAGTTCTTC.

This chain joins TRBV7-9 and TRBJ2-5; D uncertain. The V gene's germline CDR1 is SEHNR and CDR2 FQNEAQ (reference sequence). With 11 bases removed from V and 1 base from J, the gap between germline ends came to 11 bases. The CDR3 consists of 12 residues. The CDR3 reads CAVRRRQETQYF. The CDR3, as DNA: TGTGCCGTCCGACGGCGCCAAGAGACCCAGTACTTC. Full variable domain (rest looked up from reference TRBV7-9 and TRBJ2-5): DTGVSQNPRHKITKRGQNVTFRCDPISEHNRLYWYRQTLGQGPEFLTYFQNEAQLEKSRLLSDRFSAERPKGSFSTLEIQRTEQGDSAMYLCAVRRRQETQYFGPGTRLLVL.

The chain employs TRBV7-6 and TRBJ1-1, with a tentative D call TRBD1 (5 bases). Germline CDR1 SGHVS, CDR2 FNYEAQ. Trimming took 4 bases from V and 0 from J, leaving 15 bases between them. CDR3 length: 16 amino acids. CDR3 bases: TGTGCCAGCAGCTCCTATCTTGGGGACCTGAACACTGAAGCTTTCTTT. Amino acids: CASSSYLGDLNTEAFF.

The chain couples TRBV11-2 to TRBJ2-1, with 9 bases fitting TRBD2. Per germline, CDR1 SGHAT and CDR2 FQNNGV. V trimming: 5 bases; J trimming: 12 bases; junction bases outside the gene matches: 14. This CDR3 spans 15 amino acids. In nucleotides, the CDR3 is TGTGCCAGCAGCCCGCTAGCGGGATTCATCTCGGCGCAGTTCTTC. It yields the protein CASSPLAGFISAQFF.

The CDR3 nucleotides are TGTGCCAGCAGTTTATCGGGGGACCGGGGGTGGCACAATGAGCAGTTCTTC. Amino acids: CASSLSGDRGWHNEQFF. V and J are TRBV27 and TRBJ2-1; D may be TRBD2 (6 bases). Germline V CDR1 and CDR2: MNHEY, SMNVEV (reference sequence). CDR3 size: 17 residues. Trimming took 0 bases from V and 5 from J, leaving 17 bases between them.

The genes are TRBV6-4 and TRBJ2-3, with D unclear. The CDR3 contains 15 residues. Looked up from germline, CDR1 is MRHNA and CDR2 is SNTAGT. Trimming took off 3 bases at V and 2 bases at J, with 12 bases between the two ends. CDR3 amino acids: CASSEQPIHTDTQYF. The CDR3 bases are TGTGCCAGCAGTGAACAGCCAATACACACAGATACGCAGTATTTT.

The chain couples TRBV7-9 to TRBJ2-2; TRBD2 agrees at 8 bases. Germline values: CDR1 SEHNR, CDR2 FQNEAQ (reference sequence). This CDR3 is 17 amino acids long. J lost 6 bases, V lost 4 bases, and 13 bases had no gene match. The CDR3 protein is CASSSPGSGAAPGELFF. The DNA of the CDR3 is TGTGCCAGCAGCTCTCCGGGTAGCGGGGCCGCCCCCGGGGAGCTGTTTTTT.

The chain recombines TRBV29-1 with TRBJ1-2; 7 bases are shared with TRBD1. CDR1 is SQVTM and CDR2 is ANQGSEA in the germline V gene. The V and J ends lost 7 bases and 4 bases, in that order; junction bases with no gene match: 6. The CDR3 is made up of 12 amino acids. The CDR3, as DNA: TGCAGCGGCATGGGACAGAGCTATGGCTACACCTTC. The encoded protein is CSGMGQSYGYTF.

This clone has just a few counts. This chain uses TRBV4-3 with TRBJ2-1; D may be TRBD2 (5 bases). Trimming removed 0 bases at V and 5 bases at J, with 14 bases between. The germline V gene has CDR1 LGHNA and CDR2 YSLEER. The CDR3 runs 16 residues. This CDR3 is CASSQETSGTHNEQFF. The CDR3 DNA is TGCGCCAGCAGCCAAGAGACAAGCGGTACACACAATGAGCAGTTCTTC.

V usage is TRBV15 and J usage is TRBJ2-7; D is unresolved. V shed 3 bases and J shed 2 bases, with 14 bases lying between them. The CDR3 loop spans 15 amino acids. Germline loops: CDR1 LNHNV, CDR2 YYDKDF (reference sequence). CDR3 amino acids: CATSSTLSRAYEQYF. CDR3 nucleotide sequence: TGTGCCACCAGCAGTACACTGAGTCGGGCCTACGAGCAGTACTTC.

The rearrangement joins TRBV19 to TRBJ2-1; no firm D call. Germline loops: CDR1 LNHDA, CDR2 SQIVND (reference sequence). V was shortened by 1 base and J by 0 bases, with 7 bases between the two germline ends. The CDR3 runs to 15 residues. CDR3 sequence (DNA): TGTGCCAGTAGTATAGTAGTGAACTCCTACAATGAGCAGTTCTTC. This gives the protein CASSIVVNSYNEQFF.

J is TRBJ1-4 and V is TRBV7-9; D call uncertain. V was trimmed by 3 bases and J by 8 bases, leaving 13 bases between them. Germline V gives CDR1 SEHNR, CDR2 FQNEAQ (reference sequence). The CDR3 runs to 14 residues. CDR3 bases: TGTGCCAGCAGCTTCGGCAGTTCCCGAGAAAAACTGTTTTTT. Encoded protein: CASSFGSSREKLFF.

The V call is TRBV2, the J call TRBJ2-6; either TRBD1 or TRBD2 may supply D (5 bases each). This CDR3 region has 19 residues. The V gene lost 8 bases and the J gene lost 2 bases, with 25 bases spanning the gap. Per germline, CDR1 SNHLY and CDR2 FYNNEI. CDR3 amino acids: CASSPVEGEGTPGANVLTF. As DNA, the CDR3 is TGTGCCAGCTCCCCCGTAGAGGGTGAGGGGACCCCTGGGGCCAACGTCCTGACTTTC. The full variable domain, completed using reference TRBV2 and TRBJ2-6, is EPEVTQTPSHQVTQMGQEVILRCVPISNHLYFYWYRQILGQKVEFLVSFYNNEISEKSEIFDDQFSVERPDGSNFTLKIRSTKLEDSAMYFCASSPVEGEGTPGANVLTFGAGSRLTVL.

The V gene is TRBV9, the J gene TRBJ2-3; 9 nucleotides align to TRBD2. The CDR3 contains 18 residues. After removal of 7 bases from V and 0 bases from J, the junction contained 15 bases not matched to a gene. CDR1 and CDR2 from the germline V gene are SGDLS and YYNGEE. In DNA, the CDR3 is TGTGCCAGCTCCCCACCCCTTAGCGGGAGTCGGAGCACAGATACGCAGTATTTT. This gives the protein CASSPPLSGSRSTDTQYF.

V and J are TRBV28 and TRBJ2-2; 11 bases line up with TRBD1. CDR3 length: 16 amino acids. The germline gives CDR1 MDHEN, CDR2 SYDVKM. V shed 8 bases, J shed 7 bases, and the junction held 12 bases outside the gene matches. CDR3 sequence: CASFRPGQGVGGELFF. CDR3 in DNA: TGTGCCAGCTTCAGACCGGGACAGGGGGTAGGCGGGGAGCTGTTTTTT.

The chain employs TRBV28 and TRBJ1-3; maybe TRBD1 (5 bases). The germline CDR1 and CDR2 sequences are MDHEN and SYDVKM. V was pared by 4 bases and J by 2 bases, with 18 bases between. The CDR3 contains 17 residues. The CDR3 reads CASSSLYGARPGNTIYF. CDR3 DNA sequence: TGTGCCAGCAGTTCACTATATGGGGCCCGTCCTGGAAACACCATATATTTT.

In regard to this clone: The same CDR3 arises from other DNA sequences in this sample as well. The V gene is TRBV30, the J gene TRBJ2-7; 8 bases are a match to TRBD2. The CDR3 runs 15 residues. V trimming: 0 bases; J trimming: 2 bases; junction bases outside the gene matches: 6. The V gene's germline CDR1 is GTSNPN and CDR2 SVGIG (reference sequence). CDR3 bases: TGTGCCTGGAGTGTAGGGCTAGCGGGCGCCTACGAGCAGTACTTC. It is translated as CAWSVGLAGAYEQYF. The full variable domain, rest sourced from reference TRBV30 and TRBJ2-7, is SQTIHQWPATLVQPVGSPLSLECTVEGTSNPNLYWYRQAAGRGLQLLFYSVGIGQISSEVPQNLSASRPQDRQFILSSKKLLLSDSGFYLCAWSVGLAGAYEQYFGPGTRLTVT.

The CDR3 protein is CASSFILAGVSYNEQFF. In DNA form, the CDR3 reads TGTGCCAGCAGTTTTATACTAGCGGGAGTTTCCTACAATGAGCAGTTCTTC. This sequence joins TRBV27 and TRBJ2-1, with 11 bases fitting TRBD2. The CDR3 runs 17 residues. The germline CDR1 and CDR2 sequences are MNHEY and SMNVEV (reference sequence). V shed 3 bases, J shed 1 base, and the junction held 5 bases outside the gene matches.

The V gene is TRBV13, the J gene TRBJ2-1; D is undetermined. CDR1 is PRHDT and CDR2 is FYEKMQ in the germline V gene (reference sequence). The CDR3 contains 11 residues. The V gene lost 3 bases and the J gene lost 6 bases, with 3 bases spanning the gap. The CDR3 is CASSFGNEQFF. DNA of the CDR3: TGTGCCAGCAGCTTCGGCAATGAGCAGTTCTTC.

This chain links TRBV29-1 with TRBJ1-2, with D uncertain. The CDR3 spans 10 residues. Germline V gene sequence: CDR1 SQVTM, CDR2 ANQGSEA. V was shortened by 6 bases and J by 5 bases, with 7 bases between the two germline ends. The CDR3 reads CSVPGYGYTF. For the CDR3, the DNA is TGCAGCGTCCCGGGTTATGGCTACACCTTC.

Note on this clone: The identical CDR3 is also encoded by other nucleotide sequences in the sample. CDR3 residues: CASSISGNTEAFF. CDR3 in DNA: TGTGCCAGTAGTATAAGCGGGAACACTGAAGCTTTCTTT. V is TRBV19 and J is TRBJ1-1; no definite D call. Trimming cost V 2 bases and J 1 base, with 5 bases left between them. Germline V CDR1 and CDR2: LNHDA, SQIVND (reference sequence). The CDR3 runs 13 residues.

The chain couples TRBV7-9 to TRBJ2-2; 14 bases line up with TRBD2. The CDR3 covers 17 residues. V was pared by 6 bases and J by 6 bases, with 9 bases of the junction left unmatched. CDR1 and CDR2 (germline): SEHNR, FQNEAQ (reference sequence). The CDR3 DNA sequence: TGTGCCAGCAGGGGACTAGCGGGAGTCGGAAAAGCCGGGGAGCTGTTTTTT. It specifies CASRGLAGVGKAGELFF.

Details on this clone: Possible read error: a much larger clone is one base away. Other DNA sequences in this specimen translate into the identical CDR3. The J gene is TRBJ2-5, the V gene TRBV27; unclear D gene. Trimming removed 6 bases from V and 0 bases from J, with 2 bases in between. The CDR3 spans 11 residues. Germline V gene lookup returns CDR1 MNHEY and CDR2 SMNVEV (reference sequence). The CDR3 is CASSYQETQYF. In DNA form, the CDR3 reads TGTGCCAGCAGCTACCAAGAGACCCAGTACTTC.

The V and J genes are TRBV5-1 and TRBJ1-1; D is possibly TRBD1 (5 bases). This CDR3 contains 15 residues. V was trimmed by 1 base and J by 1 base, leaving 11 bases between them. Germline assignment: CDR1 SGHRS and CDR2 YFSETQ. The CDR3 reads CASSLRQGGNTEAFF. CDR3 nucleotide sequence: TGCGCCAGCAGCTTGCGTCAGGGAGGGAACACTGAAGCTTTCTTT.

A remark on this clone: At one of its ends the junction is not consistent with the germline gene, which may arise from a read error. The chain couples TRBV7-7 to TRBJ2-2; D is unresolved. The germline gives CDR1 SSHAT, CDR2 FNYEAQ (reference sequence). The CDR3 totals 15 residues. The CDR3 spells CASSLNDDLGGELFF. The CDR3 bases are TGTGCTAGCAGCCTGAACGACGACTTGGGCGGGGAGCTGTTTTTT.

This chain joins TRBV29-1 and TRBJ1-5; D not resolved. The CDR3 has 15 amino acids. V lost 6 bases to trimming and J lost 0 bases, with 15 bases between them. Per the germline V gene, CDR1 is SQVTM and CDR2 is ANQGSEA. The CDR3 DNA reads TGCAGCGTCCCTCGGCGGGGAAATAGCAATCAGCCCCAGCATTTT. Translation gives CSVPRRGNSNQPQHF.

Written as DNA, the CDR3 is TGTGCCAGTTTCCGGGACAGGGATATTACTGAAGCTTTCTTT. As protein: CASFRDRDITEAFF. The V gene is TRBV19, the J gene TRBJ1-1; 9 bases map to TRBD1. J gave up 5 bases and V 8 bases, and 9 bases lay outside the gene matches. Germline V CDR1 and CDR2: LNHDA, SQIVND (reference sequence). The CDR3 extends over 14 amino acids.

V and J are TRBV27 and TRBJ1-2; 9 bases match TRBD1. The V and J ends lost 5 bases and 8 bases, in that order; junction bases with no gene match: 6. The CDR3 is 13 residues long. The germline V gene has CDR1 MNHEY and CDR2 SMNVEV (reference sequence). CDR3 loop: CASSPGTGYGYTF. The CDR3, as DNA: TGTGCCAGCAGTCCCGGGACAGGGTACGGCTACACCTTC.